Sequencing of this T cell receptor (beta chain) was carried out in a study of blood T cell repertoires in COVID-19. The wider study: The samples span acute and convalescent COVID-19 from the United States, Italy and Spain.

This CDR3 is built from 18 residues. Germline V lookup: CDR1 SQVTM, CDR2 ANQGSEA. V gave up 0 bases and J gave up 6 bases; unmatched junction bases: 17. Method: immunoSEQ multiplex PCR; TCRdb's copy keeps in-frame clones and lacks some. This sample has some 300,000 clones, with 86% found just once. Seattle patient enrollment occurred during active infection, with longitudinal follow-up thereafter. Sample: peripheral blood. The rearrangement links TRBV29-1 to TRBJ2-5, with 9 positions matching TRBD2. This TCR was sampled from a woman aged 70-85 years with COVID-19, enrolled during active disease. CDR3 region: CSVEDPPAGGPRKKTQYF. The CDR3 DNA reads TGCAGCGTTGAAGATCCCCCAGCGGGGGGTCCGCGCAAGAAGACCCAGTACTTC. Full variable domain (rest looked up from reference TRBV29-1 and TRBJ2-5): SAVISQKPSRDICQRGTSLTIQCQVDSQVTMMFWYRQQPGQSLTLIATANQGSEATYESGFVIDKFPISRPNLTFSTLTVSNMSPEDSSIYLCSVEDPPAGGPRKKTQYFGPGTRLLVL.